The 6 T cell receptor beta chains below come from one sample, sequenced in a study of blood T cell repertoires in COVID-19. Sequenced by immunoSEQ multiplex PCR; TCRdb stores in-frame clones only, minus some. The sample lists some 74,000 clones; nearly 80% were seen once. Material for sequencing was peripheral blood. These receptors were collected from a human donor in a cohort sampled during active COVID-19.

CDR3 region: CASSQGAGGITEAFF. CDR3 bases: TGTGCCAGCAGCCAAGGAGCAGGGGGCATTACTGAAGCTTTCTTT. The gene calls are TRBV3-1 (or the pseudogene TRBV3-2) and TRBJ1-1, with 8 bases matching TRBD1. In germline, CDR1 is LGHDT, CDR2 YNNKEL (reference sequence). Germline trimming cut 1 base from V and 5 bases from J; bases unmatched to any gene: 6. The CDR3 has 15 residues.

The chain joins TRBV5-1 to TRBJ2-5; 11 bases agree with TRBD2. This CDR3 has 18 amino acids. The germline gives CDR1 SGHRS, CDR2 YFSETQ. V lost 0 bases, J lost 1 base, and 8 bases stayed unmatched. Here the CDR3 reads CASSLVGLAGGAQETQYF. The CDR3 DNA reads as TGCGCCAGCAGCTTGGTGGGGCTAGCGGGAGGTGCCCAAGAGACCCAGTACTTC.

This chain joins TRBV5-1 and TRBJ2-5, with D perhaps TRBD1 (6 bases). CDR1 is SGHRS and CDR2 is YFSETQ in the germline V gene. Trimming stripped 4 bases from V and 0 bases from J, with 7 bases between. The CDR3 spans 13 residues. The CDR3 here is CASSPGDQETQYF. In nucleotides, the CDR3 is TGCGCCAGCAGCCCAGGGGACCAAGAGACCCAGTACTTC.

The count of this clone is one. The chain recombines TRBV14 with TRBJ1-6, with D tentatively TRBD1 (5 bases). Trimming removed 2 bases from V and 9 bases from J, with 17 bases in between. Germline V gives CDR1 SGHDN, CDR2 FVKESK. This CDR3 has 16 residues. CDR3 DNA sequence: TGTGCCAGCAGCCAATGGAGGGGCCCGATCCCTTCACCCCTCCACTTT. Translating gives CASSQWRGPIPSPLHF.

V and J are TRBV2 and TRBJ2-2, with D possibly being TRBD2 (6 bases). CDR1 and CDR2 (germline): SNHLY, FYNNEI. With 6 bases removed from V and 5 bases from J, the gap between germline ends came to 13 bases. CDR3 length: 14 amino acids. The CDR3 spells CASRNNRGTGELFF. In DNA form, the CDR3 reads TGTGCCAGCAGGAACAACCGGGGGACCGGGGAGCTGTTTTTT.

This chain joins TRBV19 and TRBJ2-7; perhaps TRBD1 as D (5 bases). Germline loops: CDR1 LNHDA, CDR2 SQIVND (reference sequence). The CDR3 has 15 amino acids. V was trimmed by 0 bases and J by 3 bases, leaving 12 bases between them. The CDR3 loop reads CASSIDSGDSYEQYF. In nucleotides, the CDR3 is TGTGCCAGTAGTATAGACTCCGGAGACAGCTACGAGCAGTACTTC. The full variable domain, its missing parts supplied by reference TRBV19 and TRBJ2-7, is DGGITQSPKYLFRKEGQNVTLSCEQNLNHDAMYWYRQDPGQGLRLIYYSQIVNDFQKGDIAEGYSVSREKKESFPLTVTSAQKNPTAFYLCASSIDSGDSYEQYFGPGTRLTVT.